The following is a T cell receptor beta chain sequence with its context. The ends were cut back, 10 bases at V and 2 bases at J, with 9 bases in the middle. From germline, CDR1 is MDHEN and CDR2 SYDVKM. The CDR3 loop spans 12 amino acids. One entry per CDR3 protein results from TCRdb running MiXCR on the RT-PCR reads. This table holds about 680,000 distinct CDR3 sequences, 12% to 15% found once. The chain employs TRBV28 and TRBJ1-3, with a weak D call TRBD1 (5 bases). This receptor was taken from a female donor in good health, serving as a healthy control. The sample comprised memory CD4+ T cells from blood. The CDR3 sequence is CAIQGAGNTIYF. The CDR3, as DNA: TGTGCCATTCAGGGAGCTGGAAACACCATATATTTT. The full variable domain, completed using reference TRBV28 and TRBJ1-3, is DVKVTQSSRYLVKRTGEKVFLECVQDMDHENMFWYRQDPGLGLRLIYFSYDVKMKEKGDIPEGYSVSREKKERFSLILESASTNQTSMYLCAIQGAGNTIYFGEGSWLTVV.